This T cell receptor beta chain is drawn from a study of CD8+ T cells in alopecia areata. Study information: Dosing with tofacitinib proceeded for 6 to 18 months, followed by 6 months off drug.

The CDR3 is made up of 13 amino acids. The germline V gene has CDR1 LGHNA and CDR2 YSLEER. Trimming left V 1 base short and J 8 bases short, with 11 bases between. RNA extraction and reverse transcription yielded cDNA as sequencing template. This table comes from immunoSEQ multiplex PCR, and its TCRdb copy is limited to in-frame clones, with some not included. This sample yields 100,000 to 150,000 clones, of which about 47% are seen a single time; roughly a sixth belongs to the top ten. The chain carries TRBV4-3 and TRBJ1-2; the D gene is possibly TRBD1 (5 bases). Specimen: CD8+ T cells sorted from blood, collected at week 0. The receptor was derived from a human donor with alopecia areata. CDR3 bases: TGCGCCAGCAGCCAAGGGTGGGGCTACGGCTACACCTTC. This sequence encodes CASSQGWGYGYTF.